These 21 T cell receptor beta chains originate from one sample sequenced in a study of blood T cell repertoires in COVID-19. This table comes from immunoSEQ multiplex PCR, and its TCRdb copy is limited to in-frame clones, with some not included. The table has fewer than 300,000 clones, over 75% seen once; the top ten hold about a sixth. The sample consisted of PBMCs or T cells enriched from blood (not recorded which). These receptors were obtained from a man in his late teens or twenties who had recovered from COVID-19.

The chain carries TRBV5-8 and TRBJ1-1, with 7 nucleotides matching TRBD1. V lost 2 bases, J lost 1 base, and 5 bases stayed unmatched. The CDR3 is 15 residues long. Germline V gene sequence: CDR1 SGHTS, CDR2 YDEGEE. DNA for the CDR3: TGTGCCAGCAGCTTTACCCGGACAGGGAACACTGAAGCTTTCTTT. It yields the protein CASSFTRTGNTEAFF.

The chain recombines TRBV30 with TRBJ1-6; maybe TRBD1 (6 bases). The CDR3 covers 13 residues. Germline CDR1 and CDR2: GTSNPN and SVGIG (reference sequence). V was trimmed by 2 bases and J by 7 bases, leaving 9 bases between them. As DNA, the CDR3 is TGTGCCTGGAGTTCGGGGGGCAATTCACCCCTCCACTTT. Its translation is CAWSSGGNSPLHF.

The chain employs TRBV4-1 and TRBJ2-3, with unresolved D. CDR1 MGHRA and CDR2 YSYEKL come from the germline V gene. The CDR3 runs 15 residues. V lost 0 bases and J lost 4, with 11 bases in between. The CDR3 sequence: CASSQEVGSPDTQYF. In nucleotides, the CDR3 is TGCGCCAGCAGCCAAGAGGTCGGGTCCCCAGATACGCAGTATTTT.

This clone was seen repeatedly, ten times or more. A read error may produce the germline difference seen at one junction end. The chain has TRBV7-7 and TRBJ2-5; TRBD2 is a possible D gene (5 bases). This CDR3 region has 15 residues. Germline CDR1 is SSHAT and CDR2 is FNYEAQ (reference sequence). CDR3 DNA: TGTGCTAGCAGCACGGGGAGAGCCTTCCAAGAGACCCAGTACTTC. Its translation: CASSTGRAFQETQYF.

CDR3 nucleotide sequence: TGCGCCAGCAGCTTGGCTAGCGGGGGGTACACAGATACGCAGTATTTT. Protein sequence: CASSLASGGYTDTQYF. The J gene is TRBJ2-3, the V gene TRBV5-1; TRBD2 matches 11 bases. The CDR3 covers 16 residues. The J segment lost 2 bases and the V segment lost 0 bases, leaving 2 bases of the junction unmatched. CDR1 and CDR2 from the germline V gene are SGHRS and YFSETQ.

The rearrangement links TRBV28 to TRBJ2-7, with D perhaps TRBD2 (6 bases). Germline CDR1 MDHEN, CDR2 SYDVKM. The CDR3 covers 17 residues. Deletions cut 5 bases from V and 0 bases from J, with 20 bases between. In DNA, the CDR3 is TGTGCCAGCAGTCCCGGCGGGGCAGGTATCATCTCCTACGAGCAGTACTTC. Protein sequence: CASSPGGAGIISYEQYF.

The genes are TRBV5-6 and TRBJ2-2; 8 positions agree with TRBD1. CDR1 is SGHDT and CDR2 is YYEEEE in the germline V gene. V shed 0 bases, J shed 6 bases, and the junction held 7 bases outside the gene matches. The CDR3 consists of 16 residues. The CDR3 coding sequence is TGTGCCAGCAGCTTGGTGAGACAGGGGATCTCCGGGGAGCTGTTTTTT. Its translation is CASSLVRQGISGELFF.

The chain has TRBV11-3 and TRBJ1-1; 8 bases are shared with TRBD1. V trimming: 1 base; J trimming: 11 bases; junction bases outside the gene matches: 12. Germline V gene sequence: CDR1 SGHNT, CDR2 YENEEA. The CDR3 consists of 15 residues. Here the CDR3 reads CASSLGSTGVKKAFF. The DNA of the CDR3 is TGTGCCAGCAGCTTAGGTTCGACAGGGGTTAAGAAGGCTTTCTTT.

The J gene is TRBJ1-2, the V gene TRBV10-2; 7 bases match TRBD1. CDR3 size: 14 residues. The J segment lost 1 base and the V segment lost 4 bases, leaving 3 bases of the junction unmatched. CDR1 is WSHSY, CDR2 SAAADI, per germline. As DNA, the CDR3 is TGCGCCAGCAGTGGGGGGACAGTTAACTATGGCTACACCTTC. Translated: CASSGGTVNYGYTF.

The rearrangement links TRBV3-1 (or the pseudogene TRBV3-2) to TRBJ1-2; D possibly corresponds to TRBD1 (6 bases). The ends were cut back, 0 bases at V and 8 bases at J, with 22 bases in the middle. Germline V CDR1 and CDR2: LGHDT, YNNKEL (reference sequence). CDR3 length: 17 amino acids. The CDR3 DNA reads as TGTGCCAGCAGCCAAGATCGTCGGCCAGGGGCGTGGGACGGCTACACCTTC. Protein sequence: CASSQDRRPGAWDGYTF.

The CDR3 loop is CASSLVVSGRFGGELFF. The CDR3 region has the DNA TGTGCCAGCAGCTTGGTTGTTAGCGGGAGATTTGGCGGGGAGCTGTTTTTT. The chain carries TRBV5-4 and TRBJ2-2; the match to TRBD2 covers 9 bases. CDR3 length: 17 amino acids. Germline assignment: CDR1 SGHNT and CDR2 YYREEE (reference sequence). J gave up 7 bases and V 0 bases, and 10 bases lay outside the gene matches.

This rearrangement joins TRBV24-1 to TRBJ2-3; TRBD2 matches at 7 bases. This CDR3 has 16 residues. Trimming removed 5 bases from V and 3 bases from J; junction bases left unmatched: 10. In germline, CDR1 is KGHDR, CDR2 SFDVKD. The CDR3 DNA reads as TGTGCCACCAGTGTCCGGACTAGTTATCTTACAGATACGCAGTATTTT. It specifies CATSVRTSYLTDTQYF.

The chain couples TRBV4-1 to TRBJ2-5; 8 nucleotides line up with TRBD2. Germline V gene sequence: CDR1 MGHRA, CDR2 YSYEKL. The CDR3 spans 17 residues. V shed 0 bases, J shed 2 bases, and the junction held 8 bases outside the gene matches. CDR3: CASSQDRAGATQETQYF. CDR3 coding DNA: TGCGCCAGCAGCCAAGATCGAGCGGGGGCGACTCAAGAGACCCAGTACTTC.

The rearrangement joins TRBV6-5 to TRBJ2-7; 11 nucleotides agree with TRBD2. V lost 11 bases to trimming and J lost 2 bases; unmatched junction nucleotides: 11. The CDR3 length is 15 residues. Per the germline V gene, CDR1 is MNHEY and CDR2 is SVGAGI. CDR3 nucleotides: TGTGCCTCGACTAGCGGGAAAGAGGGAGCCTACGAGCAGTACTTC. It specifies CASTSGKEGAYEQYF.

Only one count was recorded for this clone. V usage is TRBV7-8 and J usage is TRBJ2-7, with 11 nucleotides matching TRBD2. The germline V gene has CDR1 SGHVS and CDR2 FQNEAQ. V lost 5 bases, J lost 0 bases, and 6 bases stayed unmatched. CDR3 size: 16 residues. In DNA, the CDR3 is TGTGCCAGCAGCCCCCTCCTAGCGGGAGGCTCCTACGAGCAGTACTTC. It codes for CASSPLLAGGSYEQYF.

There are a few counts of this clone. The CDR3 spells CASSPEQGYNSPLHF. CDR3 nucleotide sequence: TGTGCCAGCAGCCCCGAACAGGGATATAATTCACCCCTCCACTTT. The chain recombines TRBV11-2 with TRBJ1-6; tentative D call: TRBD1 (6 bases). The ends were cut back, 5 bases at V and 4 bases at J, with 12 bases in the middle. Germline CDR1 reads SGHAT; CDR2 reads FQNNGV. The CDR3 extends over 15 amino acids.

The gene calls are TRBV5-1 and TRBJ1-1; D not resolved. The germline CDR1 and CDR2 sequences are SGHRS and YFSETQ. V was shortened by 6 bases and J by 0 bases, with 18 bases between the two germline ends. This CDR3 spans 16 amino acids. CDR3 sequence reads: CASTITLTSMNTEAFF. The CDR3 DNA sequence: TGCGCCAGCACCATAACCCTGACATCAATGAACACTGAAGCTTTCTTT. Full variable domain (remainder filled in from reference TRBV5-1 and TRBJ1-1): KAGVTQTPRYLIKTRGQQVTLSCSPISGHRSVSWYQQTPGQGLQFLFEYFSETQRNKGNFPGRFSGRQFSNSRSEMNVSTLELGDSALYLCASTITLTSMNTEAFFGQGTRLTVV.

This sequence joins TRBV7-9 and TRBJ1-2; 11 bases line up with TRBD1. Per the germline V gene, CDR1 is SEHNR and CDR2 is FQNEAQ (reference sequence). The CDR3 consists of 17 residues. V was pared by 1 base and J by 1 base, with 5 bases of the junction left unmatched. CDR3: CASSLVGQGEDNYGYTF. The DNA for the CDR3 is TGTGCCAGCAGCTTAGTGGGACAGGGGGAGGATAACTATGGCTACACCTTC.

The chain uses TRBV28 and TRBJ1-3; no clear D gene. The CDR3 length is 14 residues. Germline CDR1 is MDHEN and CDR2 is SYDVKM. V was pared by 6 bases and J by 3 bases, with 12 bases between. In DNA form, the CDR3 reads TGTGCCAGCAGCCCGCGAGTTAGTGGAAACACCATATATTTT. Protein sequence: CASSPRVSGNTIYF.

The V call is TRBV10-3, the J call TRBJ2-1; D remains ambiguous. The CDR3 runs 15 residues. V was clipped by 3 bases and J by 0 bases, with 9 bases between them. CDR1 is ENHRY, CDR2 SYGVKD, per germline. DNA of the CDR3: TGTGCCATCAGTGACCCCATTAGCTCCTACAATGAGCAGTTCTTC. It encodes CAISDPISSYNEQFF.

The chain employs TRBV14 and TRBJ1-2; D not certain. Germline values: CDR1 SGHDN, CDR2 FVKESK. CDR3 size: 18 residues. The ends were cut back, 1 base at V and 0 bases at J, with 18 bases in the middle. In DNA, the CDR3 is TGTGCCAGCAGCCAAGGAGGATGGCGGGCACCTTCTAACTATGGCTACACCTTC. Its protein product is CASSQGGWRAPSNYGYTF.